Below, 15 T cell receptor beta chains from the same sample are listed, as sequenced in a study of blood T cells in healthy people across ages. Using a J-beta primer mix together with a sample-barcoded 5' primer, a second PCR was run for roughly 6 to 11 cycles. TCRdb re-called the 5' RACE reads with MiXCR, one entry per CDR3 protein. The data contain 780,000 or so distinct CDR3 sequences, 40% to 65% of them singletons. The material sequenced was blood. These receptors were taken from an elderly man in good health.

The chain links TRBV3-1 to TRBJ2-3, with a tentative D call TRBD2 (6 bases). This CDR3 comprises 15 residues. Between the trimmed V and J ends, which lost 4 bases and 2 bases, there was a span of 13 bases. Germline V gene sequence: CDR1 LGHDT, CDR2 YNNKEL (reference sequence). CDR3 region: CASSLVAGFTDTQYF. CDR3 nucleotide sequence: TGTGCCAGCAGCCTAGTGGCGGGATTCACAGATACGCAGTATTTT.

This clonotype occurred a few times. The V call is TRBV21-1, the J call TRBJ1-6. TRBV21-1 is a recognized pseudogene. This CDR3 region has 13 residues. Here the CDR3 reads CASSKQANSPLHF. CDR3 in DNA: TGTGCCAGCAGCAAACAGGCTAATTCACCCCTCCACTTT.

The chain combines TRBV7-2 with TRBJ2-5; 15 nucleotides line up with TRBD2. Germline assignment: CDR1 SGHTA and CDR2 FQGNSA. The V and J ends lost 4 bases and 7 bases, in that order; junction bases with no gene match: 7. The CDR3 contains 16 residues. CDR3 coding DNA: TGTGCCAGCAGCTCCGGGACTAGCGGGGGGCAGGGGACCCAGTACTTC. This codes for CASSSGTSGGQGTQYF.

The table lists this clonotype with many counts. This chain connects TRBV24-1 to TRBJ2-5, with 8 bases matching TRBD1. From germline, CDR1 is KGHDR and CDR2 SFDVKD. The CDR3 is 15 residues long. Trimming removed 3 bases from V and 4 bases from J; junction bases left unmatched: 6. The CDR3 nucleotides are TGTGCCACCAGTGATGGACAGGGAAGTGGAGAGACCCAGTACTTC. This gives the protein CATSDGQGSGETQYF.

The gene calls are TRBV20-1 and TRBJ1-2; no definite D call. V shed 8 bases and J shed 8 bases, with 6 bases lying between them. Germline V lookup: CDR1 DFQATT, CDR2 SNEGSKA (reference sequence). The CDR3 runs to 8 residues. CDR3 in amino acids: CSIRGYTF. DNA of the CDR3: TGCAGTATCCGGGGCTACACCTTC.

V usage is TRBV7-2 and J usage is TRBJ2-4; TRBD1 agrees at 7 bases. The J call is doubtful: the DNA matches TRBJ2-5 better. This CDR3 spans 15 amino acids. The germline CDR1 and CDR2 sequences are SGHTA and FQGNSA. Written as DNA, the CDR3 is TGTGCCAGCAGCTTCACCGGGACAGAGCAAGAGACCCAGTACTTC. Protein: CASSFTGTEQETQYF.

V gene TRBV20-1 combines with J gene TRBJ2-5; 10 nucleotides match TRBD2. Judging by the DNA end, TRBJ2-7 fits better; the J call may be wrong. The CDR3 covers 15 residues. CDR1 is DFQATT and CDR2 is SNEGSKA in the germline V gene (reference sequence). CDR3 sequence reads: CSARDPLAGLYEQYF. CDR3 sequence (DNA): TGCAGTGCTAGAGATCCACTAGCGGGACTCTACGAGCAGTACTTC.

The chain combines TRBV28 with TRBJ2-3; 7 bases align to TRBD1. CDR1 and CDR2 (germline): MDHEN, SYDVKM. J was trimmed by 3 bases and V by 5 bases; bases with no gene match: 8. The CDR3 loop spans 15 amino acids. The CDR3 DNA is TGTGCCAGCAGTCATCTAGGGGGCGCGACAGATACGCAGTATTTT. Translation: CASSHLGGATDTQYF.

The chain couples TRBV15 to TRBJ2-4; no reliable D call. Judging by the DNA end, TRBJ2-7 fits better; the J call may be wrong. The CDR3 has 13 amino acids. Looked up from germline, CDR1 is LNHNV and CDR2 is YYDKDF (reference sequence). CDR3 loop: CATGEPAAYEQYF. CDR3 DNA: TGTGCCACCGGCGAGCCAGCCGCCTACGAGCAGTACTTC.

The rearrangement uses TRBV21-1 and TRBJ2-7; TRBD1 was called by the table and not checked on the DNA. TRBV21-1 counts as a pseudogene. This CDR3 is 15 amino acids long. CDR3 DNA sequence: TGTGCCAGCAGCAAAGGACCGGACTGGGCCTACGAGCAGTACTTC. Protein sequence: CASSKGPDWAYEQYF.

The chain combines TRBV6-6 with TRBJ1-2; D possibly corresponds to TRBD1 (5 bases). This CDR3 is 14 amino acids long. Germline assignment: CDR1 MNHNY and CDR2 SVGAGI (reference sequence). V was shortened by 7 bases and J by 3 bases, with 15 bases between the two germline ends. The DNA for the CDR3 is TGTGCCAGCACCTACGGGGGGAACGACTATGGCTACACCTTC. Amino acids: CASTYGGNDYGYTF.

V gene TRBV5-1 combines with J gene TRBJ1-1; D unclear. The CDR3 is 14 residues long. Germline-derived CDR1 and CDR2 are SGHRS and YFSETQ. V dropped 6 bases and J dropped 6 bases, with 18 bases sitting between them. As DNA, the CDR3 is TGCGCCAGCACCCTGGATGGGTTTGGCCCTGAAGCTTTCTTT. This gives the protein CASTLDGFGPEAFF.

Note on this clonotype: Possible read error: a much larger clone is one base away. V is TRBV5-6 and J is TRBJ1-1; TRBD1 might be the D (5 bases). Germline V gene sequence: CDR1 SGHDT, CDR2 YYEEEE. There are 14 residues in the CDR3. V dropped 3 bases and J dropped 6 bases, with 15 bases sitting between them. The CDR3 is CASSWGDEFSEAFF. As DNA, the CDR3 is TGTGCCAGCAGCTGGGGGGACGAGTTCTCTGAAGCTTTCTTT.

The table lists this clonotype with a few counts. The rearrangement joins TRBV7-9 to TRBJ2-1; D possibly corresponds to TRBD2 (6 bases). V shed 5 bases and J shed 5 bases, with 22 bases lying between them. Germline CDR1 is SEHNR and CDR2 is FQNEAQ (reference sequence). The CDR3 totals 17 residues. The CDR3 sequence: CASSPVGPGRADNEQFF. CDR3 coding DNA: TGTGCCAGCAGCCCTGTAGGGCCCGGGAGAGCTGACAATGAGCAGTTCTTC. Full variable domain (remainder filled in from reference TRBV7-9 and TRBJ2-1): DTGVSQNPRHKITKRGQNVTFRCDPISEHNRLYWYRQTLGQGPEFLTYFQNEAQLEKSRLLSDRFSAERPKGSFSTLEIQRTEQGDSAMYLCASSPVGPGRADNEQFFGPGTRLTVL.

V and J are TRBV28 and TRBJ2-7, with D tentatively TRBD2 (6 bases). Germline V gene sequence: CDR1 MDHEN, CDR2 SYDVKM. This CDR3 has 19 amino acids. With 3 bases removed from V and 5 bases from J, the gap between germline ends came to 29 bases. CDR3: CASSLARTPPEGPVNEQYF. CDR3 nucleotide sequence: TGTGCCAGCAGTTTGGCCCGGACCCCCCCGGAGGGTCCAGTAAACGAGCAGTACTTC.